Listed below are T cell receptor beta chains from one sample, sequenced in a study of T cells after yellow fever vaccination. TCRdb re-called the 5' RACE reads with MiXCR, one entry per CDR3 protein. The sample consists of tens of thousands of distinct CDR3 sequences, roughly 7.4% of them appearing once. The specimen comprised CD8+ T cells sorted from PBMCs, sampled on the day of the yellow fever booster vaccination. The receptors derive from a man aged 25-40 years who received the YFV17D yellow fever vaccine. The CDR3 runs from the conserved cysteine through the conserved F or W. Fields, in order: V gene, clone size, D gene, J gene, CDR3 DNA, CDR3 protein. The D gene is left open where the match is weak. The size entry is marked missing in some rows and otherwise reads once, few, many or a size class.

V gene: TRBV2
clone size: few
D gene: .
J gene: TRBJ2-7
CDR3 DNA: TGTGCCAGCGTCGGCAGACTCTACGAGCAGTACTTC
CDR3 protein: CASVGRLYEQYF

V gene: TRBV5-5
clone size: few
D gene: .
J gene: TRBJ2-5
CDR3 DNA: TGTGCCAGCAGCTCCGGGCGGGGACTGCAAGAGACCCAGTACTTC
CDR3 protein: CASSSGRGLQETQYF

V gene: TRBV27
clone size: .
D gene: .
J gene: TRBJ2-1
CDR3 DNA: TGTGCCAGCAGTTCGGGAGGGGGCTTTGAGCAGTTCTTC
CDR3 protein: CASSSGGGFEQFF

V gene: TRBV27
clone size: few
D gene: TRBD2
J gene: TRBJ2-3
CDR3 DNA: TGTGCCAGCAGACTAGCGGGAGACCCGATGGGTGGAGATACGCAGTATTTT
CDR3 protein: CASRLAGDPMGGDTQYF

V gene: TRBV7-9
clone size: few
D gene: TRBD1
J gene: TRBJ2-5
CDR3 DNA: TGTGCCAGCAGCTTAGCGAGACAGGGTATAGAGACCCAGTACTTC
CDR3 protein: CASSLARQGIETQYF

V gene: TRBV14
clone size: few
D gene: .
J gene: TRBJ2-2
CDR3 DNA: TGTGCCAGCAGCCATCTAAACACCGGGGAGCTGTTTTTT
CDR3 protein: CASSHLNTGELFF

V gene: TRBV5-5
clone size: .
D gene: TRBD1
J gene: TRBJ1-2
CDR3 DNA: TGTGCCAGCAGGCATAGGACAGGGGAGGTATATGGCTACACCTTC
CDR3 protein: CASRHRTGEVYGYTF

V gene: TRBV20-1
clone size: many
D gene: .
J gene: TRBJ2-3
CDR3 DNA: TGCAGTGCTAGTTTTGCGGCCTACACAGATACGCAGTATTTT
CDR3 protein: CSASFAAYTDTQYF

V gene: TRBV6-5
clone size: .
D gene: .
J gene: TRBJ2-1
CDR3 DNA: TGTGCCAGCAGTTACTCGTGGGCGCGAGGTAATGAGCAGTTCTTC
CDR3 protein: CASSYSWARGNEQFF

V gene: TRBV7-6
clone size: few
D gene: TRBD2
J gene: TRBJ2-1
CDR3 DNA: TGTGCCAGCAGCTTACTAGCGGGAGTCTCCTACAATGAGCAGTTCTTC
CDR3 protein: CASSLLAGVSYNEQFF

V gene: TRBV30
clone size: .
D gene: .
J gene: TRBJ2-7
CDR3 DNA: TGTGCCTGGAGGGGGGACATCTACGAGCAGTACTTC
CDR3 protein: CAWRGDIYEQYF

V gene: TRBV25-1
clone size: many
D gene: .
J gene: TRBJ2-3
CDR3 DNA: TGTGCCAGCAGTGCCGGAGGGGCAGATACGCAGTATTTT
CDR3 protein: CASSAGGADTQYF

V gene: TRBV20-1
clone size: few
D gene: .
J gene: TRBJ2-1
CDR3 DNA: TGCAGTGCAAGGGCGGATTGGAGCTCCTACAATGAGCAGTTCTTC
CDR3 protein: CSARADWSSYNEQFF

V gene: TRBV27
clone size: .
D gene: .
J gene: TRBJ1-2
CDR3 DNA: TGTGCCAGCAGGGACGAGAGGGATGGCTACACCTTC
CDR3 protein: CASRDERDGYTF

V gene: TRBV6-1
clone size: few
D gene: .
J gene: TRBJ2-7
CDR3 DNA: TGTGCCAGCAGTCCCGGACTCGCAGGACCCTACGAGCAGTACTTC
CDR3 protein: CASSPGLAGPYEQYF

V gene: TRBV12-5
clone size: few
D gene: .
J gene: TRBJ2-3
CDR3 DNA: TGTGCTAGTGGTTGGACCTCGGGGGCAGGCACAGATACGCAGTATTTT
CDR3 protein: CASGWTSGAGTDTQYF

V gene: TRBV2
clone size: .
D gene: TRBD2
J gene: TRBJ2-3
CDR3 DNA: TGTGCCAGCAGTTCCCCCTCCAGCGGGAGTTATGCCACAGATACGCAGTATTTT
CDR3 protein: CASSSPSSGSYATDTQYF

V gene: TRBV20-1
clone size: .
D gene: TRBD2
J gene: TRBJ2-7
CDR3 DNA: TGCAGTGCTGACCCTTACGGTAGCGGGGACTACGAGCAGTACTTC
CDR3 protein: CSADPYGSGDYEQYF

V gene: TRBV29-1
clone size: many
D gene: TRBD1
J gene: TRBJ1-2
CDR3 DNA: TGCAGCGTTGGCGGGACAGGGGGCGTCTCTGGCTACACCTTC
CDR3 protein: CSVGGTGGVSGYTF

V gene: TRBV7-9
clone size: .
D gene: TRBD2
J gene: TRBJ2-1
CDR3 DNA: TGTGCCAGCAGCTCGCTAGCGGGAGTGTTGGATGAGCAGTTCTTC
CDR3 protein: CASSSLAGVLDEQFF

V gene: TRBV6-1
clone size: few
D gene: TRBD2
J gene: TRBJ2-2
CDR3 DNA: TGTGCCAGCAACCTGGGGACTAGCGGGAAAGGAGGCACCGGGGAGCTGTTTTTT
CDR3 protein: CASNLGTSGKGGTGELFF

V gene: TRBV11-2
clone size: .
D gene: TRBD1
J gene: TRBJ2-7
CDR3 DNA: TGTGCCAGCAGAATTAGTGAACGCCGGGACAGCTTCTTC
CDR3 protein: CASRISERRDSFF

V gene: TRBV5-1
clone size: few
D gene: TRBD2
J gene: TRBJ2-1
CDR3 DNA: TGCGCCAGCAGCTTAGACCTAGCGGGAGGGTACAATGAGCAGTTCTTC
CDR3 protein: CASSLDLAGGYNEQFF

V gene: TRBV19
clone size: .
D gene: TRBD1
J gene: TRBJ2-1
CDR3 DNA: TGTGCCAGTGGGACAGCCAAATACAATGAGCAGTTCTTC
CDR3 protein: CASGTAKYNEQFF

V gene: TRBV11-2
clone size: many
D gene: .
J gene: TRBJ2-1
CDR3 DNA: TGTGCCAGCAGCTTAGATGAGGATTACAATGAGCAGTTCTTC
CDR3 protein: CASSLDEDYNEQFF

V gene: TRBV28
clone size: .
D gene: .
J gene: TRBJ1-5
CDR3 DNA: TGTGCCAGCAGTTTACCAGTTGCGTGGGCGGATAGCAATCAGCCCCAGCATTTT
CDR3 protein: CASSLPVAWADSNQPQHF

V gene: TRBV9
clone size: .
D gene: .
J gene: TRBJ2-2
CDR3 DNA: TGTGCCAGCAGCGTCTACAGGGATGAGGCCGGGGAGCTGTTTTTT
CDR3 protein: CASSVYRDEAGELFF

V gene: TRBV6-1
clone size: few
D gene: TRBD2
J gene: TRBJ2-5
CDR3 DNA: TGTGCCAGCAGGACTAGCGGGAGTGAAGAGACCCAGTACTTC
CDR3 protein: CASRTSGSEETQYF

V gene: TRBV27
clone size: many
D gene: .
J gene: TRBJ2-5
CDR3 DNA: TGTGCCAGCAGTGGACGGGTCGACTTGGGGGAGACCCAGTACTTC
CDR3 protein: CASSGRVDLGETQYF

V gene: TRBV20-1
clone size: .
D gene: TRBD2
J gene: TRBJ2-3
CDR3 DNA: TGCAGTGCTCCCCTGACGGGGTGGGAGGGGACTTATACGCAGTATTTT
CDR3 protein: CSAPLTGWEGTYTQYF

V gene: TRBV29-1
clone size: few
D gene: TRBD2
J gene: TRBJ2-7
CDR3 DNA: TGCAGCGTAGCGGGAGAGCTCTACGAGCAGTACTTC
CDR3 protein: CSVAGELYEQYF

V gene: TRBV28
clone size: few
D gene: TRBD2
J gene: TRBJ2-3
CDR3 DNA: TGTGCCAGCAGTTTAAGGCCCACCACTAGCGGGAGGGATGGGGCCACAGATACGCAGTATTTT
CDR3 protein: CASSLRPTTSGRDGATDTQYF

V gene: TRBV20-1
clone size: .
D gene: TRBD2
J gene: TRBJ2-7
CDR3 DNA: TGCAGTGCCGTAGCGGGAGGGATTGAGCAGTACTTC
CDR3 protein: CSAVAGGIEQYF

V gene: TRBV5-3
clone size: .
D gene: .
J gene: TRBJ1-3
CDR3 DNA: TGTGCCAGAAGCTTGGGGACCCTGGGGACTGGAAACACCATATATTTT
CDR3 protein: CARSLGTLGTGNTIYF

V gene: TRBV7-2
clone size: few
D gene: .
J gene: TRBJ2-2
CDR3 DNA: TGTGCCAGCAGCTTAACGGGGGTCGGGGAGCTGTTTTTT
CDR3 protein: CASSLTGVGELFF

V gene: TRBV30
clone size: .
D gene: TRBD2
J gene: TRBJ2-7
CDR3 DNA: TGTGCCTGGAGTGTAGAAGCTAGCGGGACTCACGAGCAGTACTTC
CDR3 protein: CAWSVEASGTHEQYF

V gene: TRBV11-2
clone size: many
D gene: .
J gene: TRBJ2-3
CDR3 DNA: TGTGCCAGCAGTCGGATAAGCACAGATACGCAGTATTTT
CDR3 protein: CASSRISTDTQYF

V gene: TRBV2
clone size: few
D gene: .
J gene: TRBJ2-1
CDR3 DNA: TGTGCCAGCAGTGATGTGGTTACAAGCTCCTACAATGAGCAGTTCTTC
CDR3 protein: CASSDVVTSSYNEQFF

V gene: TRBV27
clone size: many
D gene: .
J gene: TRBJ1-5
CDR3 DNA: TGTGCCAGCAGGGCCCTAGGGGGTAGCAATCAGCCCCAGCATTTT
CDR3 protein: CASRALGGSNQPQHF

V gene: TRBV10-3
clone size: few
D gene: .
J gene: TRBJ1-1
CDR3 DNA: TGTGCCATCAGTGAGTCGAGGATGGCTGAAGCTTTCTTT
CDR3 protein: CAISESRMAEAFF

V gene: TRBV6-2/TRBV6-3
clone size: many
D gene: .
J gene: TRBJ2-2
CDR3 DNA: TGTGCCAGCCGAACCGGGGAGCTGTTTTTT
CDR3 protein: CASRTGELFF